This T cell receptor beta chain originates from a study of T cells after yellow fever vaccination. Study-level findings and limits: Reappearance after the booster was seen for most primary-vaccination clones, at approximately 97% CD4 and about 90% CD8. The CD4 and CD8 compartments had a small share of their clonotypes in common.

Germline lookup yields CDR1 LGHDT and CDR2 YNNKEL (reference sequence). J lost 3 bases, V lost 4 bases, and 8 bases had no gene match. This CDR3 has 15 amino acids. Note on this clonotype: Its antigen is not known.

TCRdb independently ran MiXCR on the 5' RACE reads; one entry per CDR3 protein. The repertoire holds over 150,000 distinct CDR3 sequences, with about 6.2% as singletons. This TCR came from a man between 18 and 29 years old who received the YFV17D yellow fever vaccine. The chain combines TRBV3-1 with TRBJ2-7, with 8 bases that match TRBD1. The source material was CD4+ T cells sorted from PBMCs, sampled on the day of the first yellow fever vaccination. CDR3 in amino acids: CASSRGQGVIYEQYF. In nucleotides, the CDR3 is TGTGCCAGCAGCCGCGGACAGGGAGTGATCTACGAGCAGTACTTC.